These 3 T cell receptor beta chains share one sample of origin, sequenced in a study of cytomegalovirus exposure and HLA in healthy donors. The PCR had 60 Vbeta and 13 Jbeta primers. Profiling relied on immunoSEQ multiplex PCR, and the TCRdb table lists in-frame clones only, not all of them. Across 150,000 or so clones, the top ten clones capture approximately 1.6% of the sample. The specimen sequenced was PBMCs. The receptors were gathered from a young man in good health and CMV-seronegative.

V gene TRBV6-6 combines with J gene TRBJ1-5, with TRBD1 matching over 7 bases. Trimming at V came to 6 bases and at J to 3 bases, leaving 2 bases not matched to a gene. CDR1 is MNHNY and CDR2 is SVGAGI in the germline V gene (reference sequence). There are 13 residues in the CDR3. The CDR3 nucleotides are TGTGCCAGCAGACAGGGGAACAATCAGCCCCAGCATTTT. This gives the protein CASRQGNNQPQHF.

CDR3 bases: TGCGCCAGCAGCCCGGGACTAGCGGGAGGCACAGATACGCAGTATTTT. The encoded protein is CASSPGLAGGTDTQYF. The chain employs TRBV5-1 and TRBJ2-3, with 14 nucleotides matching TRBD2. Germline values: CDR1 SGHRS, CDR2 YFSETQ. The V and J ends lost 4 bases and 1 base, in that order; junction bases with no gene match: 2. The CDR3 runs 16 residues.

The chain has TRBV6-1 and TRBJ1-2, with D unclear. This CDR3 has 15 amino acids. Trimming stripped 6 bases from V and 1 base from J, with 15 bases between. The germline gives CDR1 MNHNS, CDR2 SASEGT. CDR3: CASRKTITDNYGYTF. CDR3 DNA sequence: TGTGCCAGCAGGAAAACAATCACAGATAACTATGGCTACACCTTC.